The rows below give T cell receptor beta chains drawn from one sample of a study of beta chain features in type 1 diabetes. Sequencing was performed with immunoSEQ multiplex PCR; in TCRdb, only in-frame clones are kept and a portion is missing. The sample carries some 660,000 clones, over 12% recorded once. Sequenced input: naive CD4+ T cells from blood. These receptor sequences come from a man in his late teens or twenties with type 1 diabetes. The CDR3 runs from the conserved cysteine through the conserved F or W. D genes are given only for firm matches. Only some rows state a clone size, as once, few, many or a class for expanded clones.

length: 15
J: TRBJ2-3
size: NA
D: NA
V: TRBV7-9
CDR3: CASSLVRVSTDTQYF
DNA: TGTGCCAGCAGCTTAGTCAGGGTGTCCACAGATACGCAGTATTTT

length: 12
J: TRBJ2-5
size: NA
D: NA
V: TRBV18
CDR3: CASSPPEETQYF
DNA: TGTGCCAGCTCACCACCGGAAGAGACCCAGTACTTC

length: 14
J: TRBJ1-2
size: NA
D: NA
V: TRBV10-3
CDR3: CAISEVTPGYGYTF
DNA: TGTGCCATCAGTGAGGTGACACCGGGGTATGGCTACACCTTC

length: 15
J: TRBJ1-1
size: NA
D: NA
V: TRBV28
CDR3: CASSRGRRRNTEAFF
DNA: TGTGCCAGCAGTCGCGGTAGGAGGAGAAACACTGAAGCTTTCTTT

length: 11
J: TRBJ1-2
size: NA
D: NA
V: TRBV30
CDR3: CAWLLNYGYTF
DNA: TGTGCCTGGCTACTTAACTATGGCTACACCTTC

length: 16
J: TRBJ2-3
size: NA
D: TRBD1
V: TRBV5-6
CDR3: CASSPTQGQRTDTQYF
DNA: TGTGCCAGCAGCCCCACACAGGGGCAACGCACAGATACGCAGTATTTT

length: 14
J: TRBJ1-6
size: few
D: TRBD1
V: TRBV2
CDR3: CASSPDRGRSPLHF
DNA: TGTGCCAGCAGTCCGGACAGGGGGCGTTCACCCCTCCACTTT

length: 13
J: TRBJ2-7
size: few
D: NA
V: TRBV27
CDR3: CASRRTTRNEQYF
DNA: TGTGCCAGCAGACGGACTACCCGGAACGAGCAGTACTTC

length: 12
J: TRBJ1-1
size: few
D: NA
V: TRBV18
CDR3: CASSAENTEAFF
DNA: TGTGCCAGCTCTGCGGAGAACACTGAAGCTTTCTTT

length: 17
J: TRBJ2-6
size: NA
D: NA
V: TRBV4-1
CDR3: CASSQGRGRSGANVLTF
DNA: TGCGCCAGCAGCCAAGGGCGTGGCCGCTCTGGGGCCAACGTCCTGACTTTC

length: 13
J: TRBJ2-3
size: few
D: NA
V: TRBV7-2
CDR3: CASSLEEGDTQYF
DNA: TGTGCCAGCAGCTTAGAGGAGGGAGATACGCAGTATTTT

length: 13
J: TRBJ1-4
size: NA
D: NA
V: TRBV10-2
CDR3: CASSDLGIGKLFF
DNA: TGCGCCAGCAGTGATCTGGGGATCGGAAAACTGTTTTTT

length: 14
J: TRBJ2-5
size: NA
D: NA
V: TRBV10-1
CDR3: CASSPGSTAGTQYF
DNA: TGCGCCAGCAGTCCCGGGTCCACCGCGGGGACCCAGTACTTC

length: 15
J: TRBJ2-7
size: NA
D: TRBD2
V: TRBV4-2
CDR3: CASSQGLAGEGEQYF
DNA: TGTGCCAGCAGCCAGGGTCTAGCGGGAGAAGGGGAGCAGTACTTC

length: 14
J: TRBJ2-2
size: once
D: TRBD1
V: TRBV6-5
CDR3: CASSMYQGAGELFF
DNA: TGTGCCAGCAGTATGTACCAGGGGGCCGGGGAGCTGTTTTTT

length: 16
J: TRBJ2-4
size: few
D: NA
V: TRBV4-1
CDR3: CASSQDPQGYANIQYF
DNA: TGCGCCAGCAGCCAAGATCCACAGGGATATGCAAACATTCAGTACTTC

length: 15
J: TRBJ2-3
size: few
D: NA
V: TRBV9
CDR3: CASSRTHLSTDTQYF
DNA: TGTGCCAGCAGCCGAACCCACTTGAGCACAGATACGCAGTATTTT

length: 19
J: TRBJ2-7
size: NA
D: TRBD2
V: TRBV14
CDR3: CASSQTRGLAGVGGYEQYF
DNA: TGTGCCAGCAGCCAAACCCGGGGACTAGCGGGAGTAGGAGGCTACGAGCAGTACTTC

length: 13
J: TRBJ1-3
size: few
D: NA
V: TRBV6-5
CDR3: CASTAYSGNTIYF
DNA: TGTGCCAGCACTGCTTACTCTGGAAACACCATATATTTT

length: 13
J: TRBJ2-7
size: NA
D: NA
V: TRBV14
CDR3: CASSQSFSYEQYF
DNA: TGTGCCAGCAGCCAGAGTTTCAGCTACGAGCAGTACTTC

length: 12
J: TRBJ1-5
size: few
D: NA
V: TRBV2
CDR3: CASSDVRQPQHF
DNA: TGTGCCAGCAGTGATGTCCGTCAGCCCCAGCATTTT

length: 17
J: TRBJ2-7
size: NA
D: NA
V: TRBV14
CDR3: CASSQGAGWSLPYEQYF
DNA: TGTGCCAGCAGCCAAGGAGCAGGGTGGTCTCTCCCCTACGAGCAGTACTTC

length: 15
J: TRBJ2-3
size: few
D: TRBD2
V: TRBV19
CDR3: CASSTSGSAADTQYF
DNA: TGTGCCAGTAGTACTAGCGGTTCGGCGGCAGATACGCAGTATTTT

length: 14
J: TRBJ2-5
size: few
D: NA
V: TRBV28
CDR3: CASRYGGSQETQYF
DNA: TGTGCCAGCAGGTACGGGGGCTCTCAAGAGACCCAGTACTTC

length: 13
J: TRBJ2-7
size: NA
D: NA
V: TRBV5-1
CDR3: CASSLHDSYEQYF
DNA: TGCGCCAGCAGCTTACATGACAGCTACGAGCAGTACTTC

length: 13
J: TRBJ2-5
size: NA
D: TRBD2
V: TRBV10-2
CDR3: CASALAGAETQYF
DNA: TGCGCCAGCGCCCTAGCGGGGGCAGAGACCCAGTACTTC

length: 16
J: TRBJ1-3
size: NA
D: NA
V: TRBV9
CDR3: CASSAQQLFSGNTIYF
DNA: TGTGCCAGCAGCGCGCAACAGCTCTTCTCTGGAAACACCATATATTTT

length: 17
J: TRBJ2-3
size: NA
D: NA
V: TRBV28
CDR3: CASSSPKEWGAGDTQYF
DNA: TGTGCCAGCAGTTCGCCAAAGGAGTGGGGGGCAGGAGATACGCAGTATTTT

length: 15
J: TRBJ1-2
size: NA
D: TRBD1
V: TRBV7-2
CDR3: CASSPGTGIGYGYTF
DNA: TGTGCCAGCAGCCCGGGGACAGGAATTGGGTATGGCTACACCTTC

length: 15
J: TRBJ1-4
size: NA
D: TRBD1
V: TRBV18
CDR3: CASSPTTGSNEKLFF
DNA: TGTGCCAGCTCACCAACGACAGGGTCAAATGAAAAACTGTTTTTT

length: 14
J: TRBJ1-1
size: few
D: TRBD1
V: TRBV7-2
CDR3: CASSRQGVNTEAFF
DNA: TGTGCCAGCAGCAGACAGGGAGTGAACACTGAAGCTTTCTTT

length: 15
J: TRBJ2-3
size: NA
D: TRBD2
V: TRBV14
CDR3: CASSRAGGFTDTQYF
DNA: TGTGCCAGCAGTCGAGCGGGGGGATTCACAGATACGCAGTATTTT

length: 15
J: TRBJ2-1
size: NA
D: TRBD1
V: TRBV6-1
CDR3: CAIRTGTAMSDEQFF
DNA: TGTGCCATCCGCACCGGGACAGCTATGAGCGATGAGCAGTTCTTC

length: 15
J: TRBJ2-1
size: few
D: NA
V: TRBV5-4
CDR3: CASSLSGSSYNEQFF
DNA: TGTGCCAGCAGCTTGTCAGGCAGTTCCTACAATGAGCAGTTCTTC

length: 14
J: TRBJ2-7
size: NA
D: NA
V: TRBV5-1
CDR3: CASSLDSRGYEQYF
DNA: TGCGCCAGCAGCTTGGACTCCCGGGGCTACGAGCAGTACTTC

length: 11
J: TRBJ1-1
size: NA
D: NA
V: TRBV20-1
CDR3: CSARGNTEAFF
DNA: TGCAGTGCTAGAGGGAACACTGAAGCTTTCTTT

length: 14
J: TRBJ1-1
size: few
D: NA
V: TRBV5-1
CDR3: CASSTQTGNTEAFF
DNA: TGCGCCAGCAGCACTCAGACGGGTAACACTGAAGCTTTCTTT

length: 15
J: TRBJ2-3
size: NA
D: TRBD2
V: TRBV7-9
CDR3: CASSLPRTRSDTQYF
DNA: TGTGCCAGCAGCTTACCCCGGACTAGGTCGGATACGCAGTATTTT

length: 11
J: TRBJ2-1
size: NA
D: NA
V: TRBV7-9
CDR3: CASSEGNEQFF
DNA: TGTGCCAGCAGCGAGGGCAATGAGCAGTTCTTC

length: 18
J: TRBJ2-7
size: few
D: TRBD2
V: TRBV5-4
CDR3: CASSRLGTTSSGISEQYF
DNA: TGTGCCAGCAGCCGGTTGGGTACGACTTCTAGCGGGATTTCCGAGCAGTACTTC

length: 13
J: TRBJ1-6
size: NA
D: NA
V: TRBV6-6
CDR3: CASRDSYNSPLHF
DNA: TGTGCCAGCAGAGACAGCTATAATTCACCCCTCCACTTT

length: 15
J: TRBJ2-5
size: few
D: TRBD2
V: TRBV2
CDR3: CASSGTSGSFETQYF
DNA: TGTGCCAGCAGTGGGACTAGCGGGAGTTTCGAGACCCAGTACTTC

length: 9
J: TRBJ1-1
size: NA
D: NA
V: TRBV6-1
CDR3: CASQREAFF
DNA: TGTGCCAGCCAAAGGGAAGCTTTCTTT

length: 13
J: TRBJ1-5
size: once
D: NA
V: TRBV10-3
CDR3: CAISAGNNQPQHF
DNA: TGTGCCATCAGTGCAGGGAACAATCAGCCCCAGCATTTT

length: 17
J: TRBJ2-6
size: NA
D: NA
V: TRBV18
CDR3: CASSPQPGSSGANVLTF
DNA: TGTGCCAGCTCACCACAGCCGGGGTCCTCTGGGGCCAACGTCCTGACTTTC

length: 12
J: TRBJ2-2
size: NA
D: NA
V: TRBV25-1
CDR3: CASKLAAGELFF
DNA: TGTGCCAGCAAACTAGCAGCCGGGGAGCTGTTTTTT

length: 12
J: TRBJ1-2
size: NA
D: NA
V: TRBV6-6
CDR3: CASSLKDYGYTF
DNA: TGTGCCAGCAGTCTTAAGGACTATGGCTACACCTTC

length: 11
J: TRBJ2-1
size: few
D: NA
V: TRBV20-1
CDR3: CSAKGNNEQFF
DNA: TGCAGTGCTAAGGGTAACAATGAGCAGTTCTTC

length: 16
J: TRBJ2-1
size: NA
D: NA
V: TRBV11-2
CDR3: CASSPVSGDSYNEQFF
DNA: TGTGCCAGCAGCCCAGTCTCGGGGGACTCCTACAATGAGCAGTTCTTC

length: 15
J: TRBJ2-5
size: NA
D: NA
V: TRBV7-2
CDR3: CASSLAGSLGETQYF
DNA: TGTGCCAGCAGCTTAGCGGGCTCCCTGGGGGAGACCCAGTACTTC

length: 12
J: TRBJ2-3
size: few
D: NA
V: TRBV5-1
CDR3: CASSLHPDTQYF
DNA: TGCGCCAGCAGCTTGCACCCAGATACGCAGTATTTT

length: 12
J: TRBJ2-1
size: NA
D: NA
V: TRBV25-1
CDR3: CASSGRTGAGFF
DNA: TGTGCCAGCAGCGGACGGACCGGCGCCGGTTTCTTC

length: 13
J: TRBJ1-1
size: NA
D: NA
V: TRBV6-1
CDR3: CASRFGPNTEAFF
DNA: TGTGCCAGCCGCTTCGGCCCGAACACTGAAGCTTTCTTT

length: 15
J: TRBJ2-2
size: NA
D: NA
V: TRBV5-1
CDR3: CASSLGGSNTGELFF
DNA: TGCGCCAGCAGCTTGGGGGGATCGAACACCGGGGAGCTGTTTTTT

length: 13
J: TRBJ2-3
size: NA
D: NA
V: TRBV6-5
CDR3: CASRHSGADTQYF
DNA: TGTGCCAGCAGGCACTCAGGGGCAGATACGCAGTATTTT

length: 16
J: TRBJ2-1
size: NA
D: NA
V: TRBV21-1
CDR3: CASSPGGGGVHNEQFF
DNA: TGTGCCAGCAGCCCCGGAGGGGGAGGTGTACACAATGAGCAGTTCTTC

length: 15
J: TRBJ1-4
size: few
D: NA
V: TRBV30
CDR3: CAWSVKGTTNEKLFF
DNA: TGTGCCTGGAGTGTAAAAGGGACAACTAATGAAAAACTGTTTTTT